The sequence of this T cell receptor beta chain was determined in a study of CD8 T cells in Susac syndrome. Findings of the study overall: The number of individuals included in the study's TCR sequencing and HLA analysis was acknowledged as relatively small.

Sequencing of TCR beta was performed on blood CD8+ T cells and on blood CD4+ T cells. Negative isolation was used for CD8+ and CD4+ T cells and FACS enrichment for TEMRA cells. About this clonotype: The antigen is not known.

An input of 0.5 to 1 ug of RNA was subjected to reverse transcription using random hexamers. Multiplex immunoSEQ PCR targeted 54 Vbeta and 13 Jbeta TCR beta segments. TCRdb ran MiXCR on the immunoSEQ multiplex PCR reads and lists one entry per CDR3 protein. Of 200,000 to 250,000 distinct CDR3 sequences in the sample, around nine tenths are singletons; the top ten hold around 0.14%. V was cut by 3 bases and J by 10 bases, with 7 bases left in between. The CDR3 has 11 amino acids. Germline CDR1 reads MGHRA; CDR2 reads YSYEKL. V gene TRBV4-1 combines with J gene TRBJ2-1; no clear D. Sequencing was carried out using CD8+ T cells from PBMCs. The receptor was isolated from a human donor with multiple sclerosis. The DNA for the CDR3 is TGCGCCAGCAGCCAGGGGTTCGAGCAGTTCTTC. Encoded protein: CASSQGFEQFF.